These 5 T cell receptor beta chains share one sample of origin, sequenced in a study of beta chain features in type 1 diabetes (dated by TCRdb to the late 2010s). On the study overall, not on this receptor specifically: Type 1 diabetes patients showed a moderate but significant shortening of TCRB CDR3 length in all four CD4+ subsets.

The library was built by means of the immunoSEQ multiplex PCR assay. The entire isolated RNA was reverse transcribed using the High Capacity cDNA Reverse Transcription Kit, and thus expressed TCRB transcripts were sequenced. TCRdb's version of the immuneACCESS table is confined to in-frame rearrangements and falls short of the full clone set. An unresolved V gene accounts for under half of the shortfall where checked; the remainder is of unknown origin. The sample table shows 400,000 or so clones, and roughly 13% are seen once. Of the sample, about 0.01% falls within the top ten clones. These receptors' targets are unknown. Sequenced sample: naive CD4+ T cells from blood. In light of the paper, this sample's cell subset or site label describes: true naive CD4+ T cells. Receptors were obtained from a woman aged 18-29 years with type 1 diabetes.

This clone was detected only a few times. This sequence joins TRBV7-2 and TRBJ2-2, with D possibly TRBD2 on 6 matching bases. Germline CDR1 SGHTA, CDR2 FQGNSA. This CDR3 is built from 13 residues. Trimming left V 6 bases short and J 5 bases short, with 10 bases between. This CDR3 reads CASRQGRTGELFF. The CDR3 DNA reads as TGTGCCAGCAGGCAAGGGAGGACCGGGGAGCTGTTTTTT. Combining the CDR3 with reference TRBV7-2 and TRBJ2-2 gives the whole variable domain GAGVSQSPSNKVTEKGKDVELRCDPISGHTALYWYRQSLGQGLEFLIYFQGNSAPDKSGLPSDRFSAERTGGSVSTLTIQRTQQEDSAVYLCASRQGRTGELFFGEGSRLTVL.

This clone has more than one count but fewer than ten. The chain combines TRBV29-1 with TRBJ1-1; D is undetermined. V dropped 4 bases and J dropped 11 bases, with 5 bases sitting between them. CDR1 and CDR2 from the germline V gene are SQVTM and ANQGSEA. There are 8 residues in the CDR3. The CDR3 DNA is TGCAGCGTTGGCGCCGCTTTCTTT. This codes for CSVGAAFF.

This clone was observed a few times. V usage is TRBV29-1 and J usage is TRBJ1-1; 7 positions match TRBD1. This CDR3 has 15 residues. V was clipped by 3 bases and J by 4 bases; unmatched bases: 11. Germline values: CDR1 SQVTM, CDR2 ANQGSEA. The DNA of the CDR3 is TGCAGCGTTGAGGTTAGGGGGCCCATGGGCACTGAAGCTTTCTTT. Translating gives CSVEVRGPMGTEAFF.

This clone was counted only a few times. The CDR3 DNA is TGTGCCAGCAGTTCGAGGCGGAGGGCACCCCTCCACTTT. It codes for CASSSRRRAPLHF. This chain connects TRBV28 to TRBJ1-6; D call uncertain. CDR3 size: 13 residues. The V end lost 4 bases, the J end lost 11 bases, and 12 bases lay between the germline ends. The germline gives CDR1 MDHEN, CDR2 SYDVKM.

The chain is built from TRBV11-3 and TRBJ2-6, with no clear D. The CDR3 is 12 residues long. CDR1 and CDR2 (germline): SGHNT, YENEEA. V lost 11 bases and J 0 bases, leaving 5 bases between the germline ends. The CDR3 here is CASHSGANVLTF. CDR3 DNA sequence: TGTGCCTCCCACTCTGGGGCCAACGTCCTGACTTTC.